The 18 T cell receptor beta chains below come from one sample, sequenced in a study of T cell repertoires in cytomegalovirus infection. Via MiXCR, TCRdb re-called the reads, giving one row per CDR3 protein. Of approximately 500,000 distinct CDR3 sequences detected, 15% to 20% appear once; the ten largest clones hold approximately 24%. The sequencing sample was made of CD8+ T cells from PBMCs. These receptor sequences come from a human donor in good health (CMV status not recorded). Some clones in this sample may be carry-over from other donors' samples.

Many counts were recorded for this clonotype. The J gene is TRBJ2-7, the V gene TRBV5-4, with a tentative D call TRBD1 (6 bases). V gave up 4 bases and J gave up 3 bases, with 14 bases separating them. Germline V gives CDR1 SGHNT, CDR2 YYREEE (reference sequence). The CDR3 contains 14 residues. CDR3 sequence (DNA): TGTGCCAGCAGCACATCGGGACAAAGCTACGAGCAGTACTTC. Translated: CASSTSGQSYEQYF.

CDR3 sequence reads: CASSISLAATYEQYF. The DNA for the CDR3 is TGTGCCAGTAGTATCTCACTAGCGGCTACCTACGAGCAGTACTTC. J is TRBJ2-7 and V is TRBV19, with TRBD2 identical over 8 bases. This CDR3 spans 15 amino acids. CDR1 LNHDA and CDR2 SQIVND come from the germline V gene (reference sequence). V shed 3 bases, J shed 2 bases, and the junction held 6 bases outside the gene matches.

Concerning this clonotype: The CDR3 ends on some other residue instead of the conserved phenylalanine or tryptophan, so this is likely a read error. The chain carries TRBV7-8 and TRBJ2-1; D perhaps matches TRBD2 (7 bases). Germline V gene data show CDR1 as SGHVS and CDR2 as FQNEAQ. This CDR3 region has 17 residues. CDR3 coding DNA: TGTGCCATCAGCTTAGAGGAGTTCGGGGGGCCCGACAATGAGCAGTTCTTA. It specifies CAISLEEFGGPDNEQFL.

V gene TRBV13 combines with J gene TRBJ2-1; a possible D gene is TRBD2 (6 bases). CDR3 size: 19 residues. Per germline, CDR1 PRHDT and CDR2 FYEKMQ (reference sequence). The V and J ends lost 4 bases and 0 bases respectively, with 22 bases between them. This CDR3 is CASSSQLGTAGSSYNEQFF. The CDR3, as DNA: TGTGCCAGCAGCTCCCAATTAGGCACTGCGGGAAGCTCCTACAATGAGCAGTTCTTC.

Note on this clonotype: This could be a read error, since a much larger clone is one nucleotide away. CDR3 nucleotide sequence: TGCAGCGCAAATCTAGCGGGAGCGATCGCCTACGAGCAGTACTTC. It encodes CSANLAGAIAYEQYF. The chain combines TRBV29-1 with TRBJ2-7; TRBD2 agrees at 10 bases. The length of the CDR3 is 15 residues. Germline trimming cut 7 bases from V and 2 bases from J; bases unmatched to any gene: 11. Germline CDR1 is SQVTM and CDR2 is ANQGSEA.

The chain employs TRBV4-2 and TRBJ2-2; D gene uncertain. The germline V gene has CDR1 LGHNA and CDR2 YNFKEQ. The CDR3 loop spans 14 amino acids. Trimming took off 0 bases at V and 8 bases at J, with 10 bases between the two ends. CDR3 residues: CASSQEYRVGELFF. CDR3 nucleotide sequence: TGTGCCAGCAGCCAAGAATATCGCGTGGGGGAGCTGTTTTTT.

This clonotype was picked up many times. The rearrangement joins TRBV7-9 to TRBJ2-2, with 11 bases identical to TRBD1. Germline lookup yields CDR1 SEHNR and CDR2 FQNEAQ (reference sequence). This CDR3 comprises 16 residues. Germline trimming cut 5 bases from V and 5 bases from J; bases unmatched to any gene: 7. This chain's CDR3 is CASSHRDRGKTGELFF. The DNA of the CDR3 is TGTGCCAGCAGCCACCGGGACAGGGGGAAGACCGGGGAGCTGTTTTTT.

This chain's CDR3 is CATSDPGQGKDYGYTF. DNA for the CDR3: TGTGCCACCAGTGACCCAGGACAGGGGAAAGACTATGGCTACACCTTC. The chain has TRBV24-1 and TRBJ1-2, with 9 bases aligning to TRBD1. After removal of 4 bases from V and 3 bases from J, the junction contained 8 bases not matched to a gene. The germline gives CDR1 KGHDR, CDR2 SFDVKD. The CDR3 is 16 amino acids.

The chain uses TRBV27 and TRBJ1-4; weak D call: TRBD1 (5 bases). The CDR3 is 14 amino acids. Germline V gene data show CDR1 as MNHEY and CDR2 as SMNVEV (reference sequence). The V and J ends lost 4 bases and 8 bases respectively, with 14 bases between them. CDR3 protein: CASSSLDGGEKLFF. CDR3 bases: TGTGCCAGCAGTTCCCTGGACGGGGGGGAAAAACTGTTTTTT. The full variable domain, with the rest looked up from reference TRBV27 and TRBJ1-4, is EAQVTQNPRYLITVTGKKLTVTCSQNMNHEYMSWYRQDPGLGLRQIYYSMNVEVTDKGDVPEGYKVSRKEKRNFPLILESPSPNQTSLYFCASSSLDGGEKLFFGSGTQLSVL.

This clonotype was seen more than once but under ten times. The gene calls are TRBV6-5 and TRBJ2-1; 7 nucleotides agree with TRBD1. The CDR3 loop spans 15 amino acids. CDR1 is MNHEY, CDR2 SVGAGI, per germline. V lost 2 bases and J lost 2; bases outside the gene matches: 3. The CDR3 nucleotides read TGTGCCAGCAGTTACGCAGGGGGAACCTACAATGAGCAGTTCTTC. It specifies CASSYAGGTYNEQFF.

This clonotype has at least ten counts. The chain has TRBV7-2 and TRBJ2-2; 13 bases are a match to TRBD2. Germline-derived CDR1 and CDR2 are SGHTA and FQGNSA. With 4 bases clipped from V and 4 bases from J, the junction kept 3 bases outside the gene matches. This CDR3 has 16 amino acids. The CDR3 loop reads CASSWTSGGPTGELFF. The CDR3 DNA sequence: TGTGCCAGCAGCTGGACTAGCGGGGGCCCCACCGGGGAGCTGTTTTTT. Using reference TRBV7-2 and TRBJ2-2 for the parts outside the CDR3, the full variable domain is GAGVSQSPSNKVTEKGKDVELRCDPISGHTALYWYRQSLGQGLEFLIYFQGNSAPDKSGLPSDRFSAERTGGSVSTLTIQRTQQEDSAVYLCASSWTSGGPTGELFFGEGSRLTVL.

In this sample, this clonotype turned up a few times. The V call is TRBV19, the J call TRBJ2-7; 7 positions agree with TRBD2. This CDR3 contains 15 residues. The trim removed 5 bases at V and 0 bases at J, leaving 7 bases unmatched. Germline V gene data show CDR1 as LNHDA and CDR2 as SQIVND (reference sequence). This CDR3 is CASSALATSSYEQYF. The CDR3 nucleotides read TGTGCCAGTAGTGCACTAGCGACGAGCTCCTACGAGCAGTACTTC.

This clonotype was recorded many times. The chain carries TRBV20-1 and TRBJ2-7; the match to TRBD1 covers 8 bases. This CDR3 comprises 13 residues. CDR1 DFQATT and CDR2 SNEGSKA come from the germline V gene (reference sequence). V gave up 3 bases and J gave up 3 bases; unmatched junction bases: 4. The CDR3 region is CSARDRVDYEQYF. The CDR3 nucleotides are TGCAGTGCTAGGGACAGGGTCGACTACGAGCAGTACTTC.

V usage is TRBV20-1 and J usage is TRBJ1-1, with no clear D. The ends were cut back, 1 base at V and 2 bases at J, with 11 bases in the middle. The CDR3 extends over 14 amino acids. The germline V gene encodes CDR1 DFQATT and CDR2 SNEGSKA (reference sequence). This CDR3 reads CSARAPVSNTEAFF. Here the CDR3 DNA reads TGCAGTGCTAGAGCTCCAGTCTCTAACACTGAAGCTTTCTTT.

Details on this clonotype: The CDR3 end shows no conserved phenylalanine or tryptophan, and so a read error is likely. This CDR3 reads CASSLGQGTEAFL. The CDR3 DNA follows: TGTGCCAGCAGCCTGGGACAGGGCACTGAAGCTTTCTTA. The chain employs TRBV7-9 and TRBJ1-1, with 9 bases lining up with TRBD1. The junction had 2 bases not matched to a gene; V was cut back by 5 bases and J by 4 bases. This CDR3 spans 13 amino acids. Germline assignment: CDR1 SEHNR and CDR2 FQNEAQ (reference sequence).

The V gene is TRBV20-1, the J gene TRBJ2-7, with 11 bases lining up with TRBD1. The CDR3 loop spans 15 amino acids. V lost 0 bases and J lost 6; bases outside the gene matches: 7. From germline, CDR1 is DFQATT and CDR2 SNEGSKA (reference sequence). Written as DNA, the CDR3 is TGCAGTGCTAGAGATCCGGACAGGGGGCGTCGCGAGCAGTACTTC. Translated: CSARDPDRGRREQYF.

Comments on this clonotype: Since a much larger clone is just one base distant, this may be a read error. Lacking the conserved final phenylalanine or tryptophan, this CDR3 likely reflects a read error. The chain couples TRBV7-6 to TRBJ2-7; TRBD2 matches at 7 bases. Germline V gives CDR1 SGHVS, CDR2 FNYEAQ. The CDR3 extends over 15 amino acids. CDR3 protein: CASSAELAPTYEQYL. The CDR3 DNA reads as TGTGCTAGCAGCGCCGAACTAGCGCCTACCTACGAGCAGTACCTC.

In its sample, this clonotype was seen a few times. This chain connects TRBV20-1 to TRBJ2-7, with 8 bases matching TRBD1. The CDR3 extends over 13 amino acids. Germline assignment: CDR1 DFQATT and CDR2 SNEGSKA (reference sequence). Unmatched junction bases numbered 8, after V lost 7 bases and J lost 3 bases. The CDR3 here is CSGETGENYEQYF. CDR3 bases: TGCAGTGGTGAGACAGGGGAAAACTACGAGCAGTACTTC.